Following are 27 T cell receptor beta chains from one sample sequenced in a study of shared clonotypes between healthy human individuals (dated by TCRdb to between 2020 and 2021). Libraries were made using the immunoSEQ multiplex PCR assay. This is the immuneACCESS table as TCRdb keeps it, with only in-frame sequences that have V and J called. A part of the clones is gone; compared with another copy, unresolved V genes explain less than half, and the rest is unexplained. A total of approximately 1.9 million clones appear in this sample, just under 95% of them only once. Roughly 1.7% of the sample goes to the ten largest clones. CD8 naive samples were obtained by positive selection for CCR7 among CD45RO-negative cells, yielding a CD45RA+CCR7+ population from which TemRA cells were excluded. What was sequenced was naive CD8+ T cells from PBMCs. The cell subset or site label, read with the paper, signifies: CD45RA+CCR7+. The receptor source for this set is a man younger than 30 in good health. Some clones in this sample may be carry-over from other donors' samples.

V gene TRBV7-9 combines with J gene TRBJ2-5; D perhaps matches TRBD1 (5 bases). The DNA end favors TRBJ2-7, so the J call may be wrong. Germline V CDR1 and CDR2: SEHNR, FQNEAQ (reference sequence). This CDR3 has 15 amino acids. CDR3 sequence reads: CASSSTRAQAYEQYF. The CDR3 DNA is TGTGCCAGCAGCTCAACCAGGGCCCAGGCTTACGAGCAGTACTTC.

V usage is TRBV2 and J usage is TRBJ2-2, with D uncertain. The V end was cut by 0 bases, the J end by 5 bases, with 13 bases between. Germline V lookup: CDR1 SNHLY, CDR2 FYNNEI. The CDR3 has 16 amino acids. Here the CDR3 reads CASSEAAVGWTGELFF. CDR3 DNA sequence: TGTGCCAGCAGTGAAGCGGCGGTAGGGTGGACCGGGGAGCTGTTTTTT.

Here the CDR3 DNA reads TGTGCCAGCAGCCCTAGAGGAGCGACTGAAGCTTTCTTT. Protein: CASSPRGATEAFF. This chain uses TRBV9 with TRBJ1-1; D gene ambiguous. From germline, CDR1 is SGDLS and CDR2 YYNGEE. The V end was cut by 4 bases, the J end by 5 bases, with 12 bases between. The CDR3 has 13 amino acids.

The CDR3 spells CSVVGSQKLNYGYTF. For the CDR3, the DNA is TGCAGCGTTGTCGGCAGCCAAAAACTTAACTATGGCTACACCTTC. V is TRBV29-1 and J is TRBJ1-2; D remains ambiguous. Germline V gene lookup returns CDR1 SQVTM and CDR2 ANQGSEA. V gave up 4 bases and J gave up 1 base, with 16 bases separating them. The CDR3 has 15 residues.

The J gene is TRBJ2-7, the V gene TRBV6-1, with D possibly TRBD2 on 6 matching bases. This CDR3 spans 14 amino acids. Germline V gene sequence: CDR1 MNHNS, CDR2 SASEGT. Trimming took off 7 bases at V and 0 bases at J, with 13 bases between the two ends. The CDR3 DNA follows: TGTGCCAGCAACGATCTCGGGAGCTCCTACGAGCAGTACTTC. The encoded protein is CASNDLGSSYEQYF.

This sequence joins TRBV4-1 and TRBJ2-2, with TRBD2 matching 8 bases. In germline, CDR1 is MGHRA, CDR2 YSYEKL. This CDR3 spans 18 amino acids. V lost 1 base and J lost 2; bases outside the gene matches: 9. CDR3 DNA sequence: TGCGCCAGCAGCCAAGCCCTGCCGGCGGGGGGTAACACCGGGGAGCTGTTTTTT. It yields the protein CASSQALPAGGNTGELFF.

Regarding this clone: In the same sample, other DNA sequences code for this CDR3. This sequence joins TRBV27 and TRBJ1-1; TRBD1 might be the D (5 bases). Trimming cost V 0 bases and J 4 bases, with 12 bases left between them. Germline CDR1 and CDR2: MNHEY and SMNVEV (reference sequence). The CDR3 consists of 15 residues. The CDR3 DNA reads as TGTGCCAGCAGTTTATCTCGGCAGGGAGGCACTGAAGCTTTCTTT. This translates into CASSLSRQGGTEAFF.

V and J are TRBV7-9 and TRBJ1-1, with a weak D call TRBD1 (6 bases). The CDR3 has 12 residues. In germline, CDR1 is SEHNR, CDR2 FQNEAQ (reference sequence). V was cut by 11 bases and J by 4 bases, with 14 bases left in between. The CDR3 DNA is TGTGCCGCGGGAACAGGGCGCACTGAAGCTTTCTTT. This gives the protein CAAGTGRTEAFF.

This chain links TRBV7-2 with TRBJ2-3, with no clear D. The length of the CDR3 is 14 residues. Per the germline V gene, CDR1 is SGHTA and CDR2 is FQGNSA. V lost 5 bases and J lost 5, with 14 bases in between. CDR3: CASSRAIGGDTQYF. Written as DNA, the CDR3 is TGTGCCAGCAGCCGGGCGATCGGCGGAGATACGCAGTATTTT.

This chain links TRBV7-9 with TRBJ2-5, with 8 bases fitting TRBD1. The assigned J gene may be wrong: the sequence end matches TRBJ2-7 better. Germline V gene lookup returns CDR1 SEHNR and CDR2 FQNEAQ (reference sequence). The CDR3 length is 14 residues. Here the CDR3 DNA reads TGTGCCAGCAGCACGAGGACAGGGTTATACGAGCAGTACTTC. Its protein product is CASSTRTGLYEQYF.

The rearrangement links TRBV29-1 to TRBJ2-1; TRBD2 matches at 7 bases. Germline values: CDR1 SQVTM, CDR2 ANQGSEA. The CDR3 is 10 amino acids. V was clipped by 8 bases and J by 8 bases; unmatched bases: 3. CDR3 sequence: CSLGGDEQFF. The DNA for the CDR3 is TGCAGCCTTGGGGGGGATGAGCAGTTCTTC.

The V call is TRBV7-2, the J call TRBJ1-1; a weak D match, TRBD1 (5 bases). Per the germline V gene, CDR1 is SGHTA and CDR2 is FQGNSA. V lost 5 bases to trimming and J lost 5 bases, with 15 bases between them. This CDR3 has 14 residues. CDR3: CASSRDGPRTEAFF. The CDR3 DNA reads TGTGCCAGCAGCCGGGACGGCCCGCGGACTGAAGCTTTCTTT.

The J gene is TRBJ2-7, the V gene TRBV30; perhaps D is TRBD1 or TRBD2 (5 bases each). V shed 5 bases and J shed 0 bases, with 14 bases lying between them. This CDR3 has 14 residues. Germline values: CDR1 GTSNPN, CDR2 SVGIG (reference sequence). For the CDR3, the DNA is TGTGCCTGGGCCCCGAGGGGCTACTCCTACGAGCAGTACTTC. It encodes CAWAPRGYSYEQYF. The variable domain in full, with the rest retrieved from reference TRBV30 and TRBJ2-7, is SQTIHQWPATLVQPVGSPLSLECTVEGTSNPNLYWYRQAAGRGLQLLFYSVGIGQISSEVPQNLSASRPQDRQFILSSKKLLLSDSGFYLCAWAPRGYSYEQYFGPGTRLTVT.

This sequence joins TRBV29-1 and TRBJ1-2; D gene uncertain. Germline CDR1 SQVTM, CDR2 ANQGSEA. V was trimmed by 0 bases and J by 8 bases, leaving 13 bases between them. This CDR3 spans 13 amino acids. CDR3 in DNA: TGCAGCGTTGAAGACCTCCAGAGCGAAGGCTACACCTTC. It encodes CSVEDLQSEGYTF. The variable domain in full, completed from reference TRBV29-1 and TRBJ1-2, reads SAVISQKPSRDICQRGTSLTIQCQVDSQVTMMFWYRQQPGQSLTLIATANQGSEATYESGFVIDKFPISRPNLTFSTLTVSNMSPEDSSIYLCSVEDLQSEGYTFGSGTRLTVV.

The chain joins TRBV5-6 to TRBJ1-1; the D is unclear. This CDR3 contains 13 residues. V dropped 3 bases and J dropped 1 base, with 7 bases sitting between them. Germline CDR1 SGHDT, CDR2 YYEEEE. Written as DNA, the CDR3 is TGTGCCAGCAGCTCCCCGGGGAACACTGAAGCTTTCTTT. Encoded protein: CASSSPGNTEAFF. The entire variable domain, with the rest obtained from reference TRBV5-6 and TRBJ1-1, is as follows: DAGVTQSPTHLIKTRGQQVTLRCSPKSGHDTVSWYQQALGQGPQFIFQYYEEEERQRGNFPDRFSGHQFPNYSSELNVNALLLGDSALYLCASSSPGNTEAFFGQGTRLTVV.

This clone came up once. This chain uses TRBV7-2 with TRBJ2-5; TRBD1 or TRBD2 may be the D gene (5 bases each). Germline CDR1 reads SGHTA; CDR2 reads FQGNSA. V lost 4 bases and J 4 bases, leaving 13 bases between the germline ends. This CDR3 is 14 amino acids long. The CDR3 here is CASSSRGQGETQYF. The CDR3 DNA reads TGTGCCAGCAGCTCCAGAGGGCAGGGAGAGACCCAGTACTTC. The complete variable domain, with remaining parts taken from reference TRBV7-2 and TRBJ2-5, reads GAGVSQSPSNKVTEKGKDVELRCDPISGHTALYWYRQSLGQGLEFLIYFQGNSAPDKSGLPSDRFSAERTGGSVSTLTIQRTQQEDSAVYLCASSSRGQGETQYFGPGTRLLVL.

The chain couples TRBV19 to TRBJ2-7, with 7 bases that match TRBD2. The CDR3 spans 13 residues. CDR1 LNHDA and CDR2 SQIVND come from the germline V gene (reference sequence). Trimming cost V 5 bases and J 7 bases; bases outside gene matches: 8. The CDR3 DNA sequence: TGTGCCAGTAGTTTTAGACTAGCCCGGGAGCAGTACTTC. Amino acid sequence: CASSFRLAREQYF.

V gene TRBV19 combines with J gene TRBJ1-1; no definite D call. The length of the CDR3 is 13 residues. Germline CDR1 and CDR2: LNHDA and SQIVND (reference sequence). V shed 5 bases and J shed 0 bases, with 7 bases lying between them. In DNA form, the CDR3 reads TGTGCCAGTAGTGCCAGTCTGAACACTGAAGCTTTCTTT. Protein sequence: CASSASLNTEAFF.

The chain employs TRBV7-2 and TRBJ2-2; D is possibly TRBD1 (5 bases). This CDR3 comprises 13 residues. Germline loops: CDR1 SGHTA, CDR2 FQGNSA. V was shortened by 4 bases and J by 6 bases, with 9 bases between the two germline ends. The CDR3: CASSSGHAGELFF. CDR3 DNA: TGTGCCAGCAGCTCCGGACACGCCGGGGAGCTGTTTTTT.

The chain couples TRBV15 to TRBJ2-3, with a possible D match to TRBD1 (5 bases). The length of the CDR3 is 16 residues. V was trimmed by 5 bases and J by 0 bases, leaving 15 bases between them. The germline V gene encodes CDR1 LNHNV and CDR2 YYDKDF (reference sequence). The CDR3 DNA reads TGTGCCACCAGCGTCCCTTCTGGGGCGAGCACAGATACGCAGTATTTT. Amino acids: CATSVPSGASTDTQYF.

Note on this clone: Other DNA sequences from this sample encode an identical CDR3 as well. V gene TRBV5-6 combines with J gene TRBJ1-2, with TRBD1 as a possible D gene (6 bases). The CDR3 is 11 residues long. V shed 4 bases and J shed 8 bases, with 9 bases lying between them. In germline, CDR1 is SGHDT, CDR2 YYEEEE. DNA of the CDR3: TGTGCCAGCAGCCAGGGGTACGGCTACACCTTC. Protein product: CASSQGYGYTF.

The sample holds one count of this clone. The chain recombines TRBV25-1 with TRBJ2-1; 10 bases map to TRBD2. Trimming at V came to 6 bases and at J to 6 bases, leaving 5 bases not matched to a gene. The V gene's germline CDR1 is MGHDK and CDR2 SYGVNS. This CDR3 region has 14 residues. The CDR3 region has the DNA TGTGCCAGCAGCCAACTAGCGGGACTCAATGAGCAGTTCTTC. Translation gives CASSQLAGLNEQFF. Complete variable domain (other parts from reference TRBV25-1 and TRBJ2-1): EADIYQTPRYLVIGTGKKITLECSQTMGHDKMYWYQQDPGMELHLIHYSYGVNSTEKGDLSSESTVSRIRTEHFPLTLESARPSHTSQYLCASSQLAGLNEQFFGPGTRLTVL.

The gene calls are TRBV13 and TRBJ2-5, with 9 bases lining up with TRBD1. V shed 5 bases, J shed 6 bases, and the junction held 10 bases outside the gene matches. CDR1 and CDR2 (germline): PRHDT, FYEKMQ (reference sequence). The CDR3 has 15 residues. The CDR3 nucleotides read TGTGCCAGCAGCCTGGGGGACAGGGCCCTCCAGACCCAGTACTTC. Protein: CASSLGDRALQTQYF.

The V gene is TRBV5-1, the J gene TRBJ2-2; 13 bases line up with TRBD2. J was trimmed by 3 bases and V by 6 bases; bases with no gene match: 8. This CDR3 has 17 amino acids. Germline CDR1 reads SGHRS; CDR2 reads YFSETQ. CDR3: CASKLGLAGPYTGELFF. For the CDR3, the DNA is TGCGCCAGCAAATTGGGACTAGCGGGACCGTACACCGGGGAGCTGTTTTTT.

The chain links TRBV28 to TRBJ2-2, with 7 bases that match TRBD1. V was clipped by 6 bases and J by 7 bases; unmatched bases: 20. Germline CDR1 is MDHEN and CDR2 is SYDVKM. This CDR3 is built from 18 residues. The CDR3 nucleotides read TGTGCCAGCAGCACCCCGGACAGGCCCTACCGAGAGGGCGGGGAGCTGTTTTTT. It translates to CASSTPDRPYREGGELFF.

This clone was recorded once. The rearrangement uses TRBV27 and TRBJ2-7; D possibly matches TRBD1 or TRBD2 (5 bases each). Germline CDR1 is MNHEY and CDR2 is SMNVEV (reference sequence). The CDR3 spans 12 residues. CDR3 DNA sequence: TGTATGGCCGGGGCAGGCCCCTACGAGCAGTACTTC. It specifies CMAGAGPYEQYF.

The chain has TRBV5-1 and TRBJ2-1; 9 nucleotides match TRBD1. The ends lost 4 bases at V and 4 bases at J; junction bases unmatched: 15. CDR1 SGHRS and CDR2 YFSETQ come from the germline V gene. The CDR3 runs 18 residues. CDR3 nucleotides: TGCGCCAGCAGCCCAAGTGTTCGGACAGGGGTCCGGTACAATGAGCAGTTCTTC. This sequence encodes CASSPSVRTGVRYNEQFF.